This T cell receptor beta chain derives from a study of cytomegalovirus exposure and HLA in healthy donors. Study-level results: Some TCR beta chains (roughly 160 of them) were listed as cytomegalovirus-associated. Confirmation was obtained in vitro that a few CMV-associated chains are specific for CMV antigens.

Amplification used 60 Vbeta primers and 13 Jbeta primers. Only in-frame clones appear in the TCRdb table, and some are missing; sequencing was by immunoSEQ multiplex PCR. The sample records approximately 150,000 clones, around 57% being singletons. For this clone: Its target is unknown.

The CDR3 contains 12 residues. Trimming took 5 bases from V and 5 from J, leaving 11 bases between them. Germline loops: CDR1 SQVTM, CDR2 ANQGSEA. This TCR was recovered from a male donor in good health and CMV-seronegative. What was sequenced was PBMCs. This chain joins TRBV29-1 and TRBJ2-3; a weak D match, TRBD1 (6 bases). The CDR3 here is CSVLPGQDTQYF. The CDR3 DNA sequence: TGCAGCGTTCTGCCGGGACAAGATACGCAGTATTTT.